This T cell receptor beta chain derives from a study of T cells in Graves' hyperthyroidism and ophthalmopathy (dated by TCRdb to the late 2010s). The study in broad terms: Peripheral blood samples were taken at the time of initial diagnosis, prior to any treatment. A discovery cohort of around 100 patients, about 43 with Graves' ophthalmopathy and 55 to 65 with stable Graves' hyperthyroidism, was used to find distinguishing TCR V-J signatures. An independent validation cohort of around 19 hyperthyroidism patients and approximately 17 patients who later progressed to ophthalmopathy tested prospective prediction of ophthalmopathy. The approximately 98 discovery patients were randomly divided into training and test sets at a 7:3 ratio. In addition, the study compared T-cell repertoires in thyroid tissue and in blood from several Graves' hyperthyroidism patients. Once sampling was done, hyperthyroidism patients were given methimazole at a starting dose of 30 mg daily, whereas ophthalmopathy patients were given high-dose intravenous methylprednisolone. The paper describes TCR Vbeta CDR3 sequencing of 135 peripheral blood samples, made up of fewer than 50 ophthalmopathy patients, 70 to 75 hyperthyroidism patients and 17 progressor patients. Points the paper makes about the study in general: Ophthalmopathy was separated from stable hyperthyroidism by a 13 V-J signature model, with 85% to 90% sensitivity and roughly 81% specificity obtained in cross-validation and 80%/75% obtained in testing. In validation, the model predicted progression to ophthalmopathy with over 65% sensitivity and 72% to 85% specificity, a median of about six months before onset. Sample size was not statistically predetermined, and investigators were not blinded to group allocation. Most expanded thyroid clonotypes (frequency above 0.001) were also found in blood, which suggests that blood repertoires may mirror thyroid immune responses.

Germline trimming amounts to 3 bases on V and 3 bases on J, with 8 as the count of junction bases outside the gene matches. Taken from cysteine to phenylalanine, the CDR3 has 17 residues. CDR3 DNA is the only sequence kept; it has 51 bases, read in frame from the first base. For CDR1 and CDR2, the germline V gene (reference sequence) lists LNHNV and YYDKDF. Worth noting for this clonotype: What this receptor recognizes is not known. Base qualities are not recorded, but no much larger clone differs from it by a single base.

The TCR beta CDR3 regions were amplified from RNA transcripts. A first-round RT-PCR of the TCR CDR3 used the HTBI primer set with the Qiagen OneStep RT-PCR kit. A second multiplex PCR round built the libraries, followed by size selection and purification. Sequencing of the libraries was done on an Illumina HiSeq2000 using paired-end 100 bp reads. The authors processed their data as follows. SOAPnuke was used to process the raw data, with reads discarded if the reads contained adapters or uncalled bases, had a mean Phred below 15, or lacked an exact constant-primer or identifier match. COPE v1.2.5 was used to merge the high-quality paired reads, and each unique nucleotide sequence was defined as a clonotype. Clonotypes were aligned to IMGT TRBV, TRBD and TRBJ reference segments using MiTCR v1.1. The analysis was restricted to V-J combinations with a frequency above 0.0001, which together covered around 99% of the repertoires. A TCS score was defined as the ratio between F50 (clonal expansion) and ExV (chaos), using BLOSUM62-based TCRdist between CDR3 peptides within each V-J. Welch's t-statistics and random forest reduced roughly 530 V-J features to 13, which were used in a naive Bayes classifier (R e1071). Starting from the raw public reads, TCRdb applied fastp trimming at Q25, assembled clones with MiXCR and retained in-frame beta chains. Duplicate CDR3 protein sequences are folded into a single record with the most common DNA and genes. The V and J calls come from TCRdb's annotation, not from the publication. The sample profile shows almost 500,000 distinct CDR3 sequences; 22% of them were found once. The ten largest make up about half of the sample.

In the ophthalmopathy patients, disease was moderately to severely active, with a Clinical Activity Score of 3 or more, a NOSPECS grade of 4 or more, and a duration of less than 3 months. Any patient with an uncontrolled infection, another autoimmune disease, pregnancy or lactation was excluded. Diagnoses were based on clinical symptoms, serum thyroxine and TRAb, thyroid ultrasound and orbital computed tomography. PBMCs were separated from under 12 ml of fresh peripheral blood using Ficoll-Paque density gradient centrifugation. Total RNA was extracted using Trizol reagent, and RNA quality was assessed on an Agilent 2100 Bioanalyzer.

The sequence is built from TRBV15 and TRBJ2-4, with 10 bases matching TRBD1. This sequence was found in a woman between 65 and 79 years old with Graves' ophthalmopathy. The source material was blood. The CDR3 in this case is CATSSGDRGLGKNIQYF. At the DNA level, the sequence is TGTGCCACCAGCAGCGGAGACAGGGGGCTTGGCAAAAACATTCAGTACTTC.